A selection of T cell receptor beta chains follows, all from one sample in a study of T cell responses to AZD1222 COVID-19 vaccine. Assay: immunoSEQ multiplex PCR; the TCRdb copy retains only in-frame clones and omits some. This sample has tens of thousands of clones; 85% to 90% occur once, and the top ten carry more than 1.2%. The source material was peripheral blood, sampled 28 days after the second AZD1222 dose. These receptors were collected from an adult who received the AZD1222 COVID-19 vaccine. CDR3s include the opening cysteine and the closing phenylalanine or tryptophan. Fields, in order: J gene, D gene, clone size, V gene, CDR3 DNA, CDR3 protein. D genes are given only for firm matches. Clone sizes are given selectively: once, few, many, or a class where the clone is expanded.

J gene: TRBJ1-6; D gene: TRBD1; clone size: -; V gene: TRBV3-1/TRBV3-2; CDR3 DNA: TGTGCCAGCAGCCAGAGACAGGGGGAACCCCTCCACTTT; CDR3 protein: CASSQRQGEPLHF
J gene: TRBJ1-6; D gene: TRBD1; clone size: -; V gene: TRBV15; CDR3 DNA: TGTGCCACCAGCCCAAGGACAGGTCATAATTCACCCCTCCACTTT; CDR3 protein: CATSPRTGHNSPLHF
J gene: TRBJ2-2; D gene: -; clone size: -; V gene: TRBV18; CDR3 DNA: TGTGCCAGCTCACCACCGAATTCGGGGGGCCAATCCGGGGAGCTGTTTTTT; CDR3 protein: CASSPPNSGGQSGELFF
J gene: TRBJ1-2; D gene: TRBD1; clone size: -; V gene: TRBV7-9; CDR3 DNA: TGTGCCAGCAGCAACCGGGACAGGGAGTATGGCTACACCTTC; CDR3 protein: CASSNRDREYGYTF
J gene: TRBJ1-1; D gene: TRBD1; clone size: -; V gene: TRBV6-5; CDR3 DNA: TGTGCCAGCAGTTATGCAACAGGGGCCGTAGGAGCTTTCTTT; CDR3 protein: CASSYATGAVGAFF
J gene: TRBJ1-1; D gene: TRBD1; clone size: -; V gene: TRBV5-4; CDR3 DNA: TGTGCCAGCAGCCAAGAACGTGGACAGGGAGGTGAAGCTTTCTTT; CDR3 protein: CASSQERGQGGEAFF
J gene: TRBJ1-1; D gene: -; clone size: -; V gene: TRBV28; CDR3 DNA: TGTGCCAGCAGTGCTTACAGGGATTGGGGCACTGAAGCTTTCTTT; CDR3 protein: CASSAYRDWGTEAFF
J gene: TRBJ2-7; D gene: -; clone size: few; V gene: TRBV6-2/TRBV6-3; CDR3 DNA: TGTGCCAGCAGTTACGGCGGGGTAATAGCCTACGAGCAGTACTTC; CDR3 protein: CASSYGGVIAYEQYF
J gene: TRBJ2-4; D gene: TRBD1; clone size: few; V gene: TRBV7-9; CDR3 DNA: TGTGCCAGCAGCTCCTCCCCTTCGACAGGGGGGCCGACAAAAAACATTCAGTACTTC; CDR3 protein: CASSSSPSTGGPTKNIQYF
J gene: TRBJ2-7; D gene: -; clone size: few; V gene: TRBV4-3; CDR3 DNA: TGCGCCAGCAGCCCCCGTTATCTCTTCAGCTCCTACGAGCAGTACTTC; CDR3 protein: CASSPRYLFSSYEQYF
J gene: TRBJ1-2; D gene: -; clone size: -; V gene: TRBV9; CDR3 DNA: TGTGCCAGCAGCGTCGCAGGAAGCCATGGCTACACCTTC; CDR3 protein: CASSVAGSHGYTF
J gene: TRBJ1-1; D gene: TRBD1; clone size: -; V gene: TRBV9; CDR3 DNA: TGTGCCAGCAGCGTAGTGACAGGGCCGGCTGAAGCTTTCTTT; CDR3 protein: CASSVVTGPAEAFF
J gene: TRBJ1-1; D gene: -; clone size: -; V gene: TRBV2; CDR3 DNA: TGTGCCAGCAGTGAAACCAGGGACACTGAAGCTTTCTTT; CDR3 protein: CASSETRDTEAFF
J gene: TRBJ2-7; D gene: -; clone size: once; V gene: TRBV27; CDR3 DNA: TGTGCCAGCAGTTTAACCTCCACGAACTACGAGCAGTACTTC; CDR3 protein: CASSLTSTNYEQYF
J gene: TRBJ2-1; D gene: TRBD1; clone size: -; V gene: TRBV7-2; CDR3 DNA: TGTGCCAGCAGCTCACAGGGGGTGGGTGAGCAGTTCTTC; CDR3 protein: CASSSQGVGEQFF
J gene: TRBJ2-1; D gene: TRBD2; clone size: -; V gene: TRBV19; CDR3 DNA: TGTGCCAGTAGTCCTTCGACTAGCGGGGCTTACAATGAGCAGTTCTTC; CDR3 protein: CASSPSTSGAYNEQFF
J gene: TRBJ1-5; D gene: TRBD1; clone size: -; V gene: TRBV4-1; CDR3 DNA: TGCGCCAGCAGCCGAGGGACAGGGTTCAATCAGCCCCAGCATTTT; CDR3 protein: CASSRGTGFNQPQHF
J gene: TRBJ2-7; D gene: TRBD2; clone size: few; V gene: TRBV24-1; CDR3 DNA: TGTGCCACCAGTGCCCCCAGTCCGGGGGGCGAGCAGTACTTC; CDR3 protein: CATSAPSPGGEQYF
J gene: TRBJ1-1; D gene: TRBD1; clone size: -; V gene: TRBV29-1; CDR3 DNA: TGCAGCGTTGCCGGGACAGCGGCCTCTGAAGCTTTCTTT; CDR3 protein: CSVAGTAASEAFF
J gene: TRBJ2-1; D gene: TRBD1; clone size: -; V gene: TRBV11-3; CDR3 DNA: TGTGCCAGCAGCCCCACCGGGTGGGGACAGGGGGCCTACAATGAGCAGTTCTTC; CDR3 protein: CASSPTGWGQGAYNEQFF
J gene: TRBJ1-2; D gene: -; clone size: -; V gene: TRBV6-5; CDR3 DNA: TGTGCCAGCAGCTACTCGGCAGGCAGCTACACCTTC; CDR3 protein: CASSYSAGSYTF
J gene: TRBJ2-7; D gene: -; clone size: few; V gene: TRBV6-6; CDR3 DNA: TGTGCCAGCAGCCGGGACAATTACTACGAGCAGTACTTC; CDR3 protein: CASSRDNYYEQYF
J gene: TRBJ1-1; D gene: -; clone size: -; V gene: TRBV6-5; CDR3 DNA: TGTGCCAGCAGTTACAAAGGGGTTGACACTGAAGCTTTCTTT; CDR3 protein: CASSYKGVDTEAFF
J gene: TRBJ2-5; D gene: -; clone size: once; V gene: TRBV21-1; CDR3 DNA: TGTGCCAGCAGCAACGACAGGTTGAGAGGCCAGCAAGAGACCCAGTACTTC; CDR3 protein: CASSNDRLRGQQETQYF
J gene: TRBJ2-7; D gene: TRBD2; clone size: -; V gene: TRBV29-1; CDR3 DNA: TGCAGCGCAACCGGGACTTCGGGAGGCTACGAGCAGTACTTC; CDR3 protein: CSATGTSGGYEQYF
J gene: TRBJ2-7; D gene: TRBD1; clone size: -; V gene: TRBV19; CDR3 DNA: TGTGCCAGTAGTATGGGACAGGGCCCCCCCTACGAGCAGTACTTC; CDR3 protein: CASSMGQGPPYEQYF
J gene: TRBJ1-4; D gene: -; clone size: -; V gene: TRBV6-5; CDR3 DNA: TGTGCCAGCAGCATCAGGAGGCCACCAAATGAAAAACTGTTTTTT; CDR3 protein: CASSIRRPPNEKLFF
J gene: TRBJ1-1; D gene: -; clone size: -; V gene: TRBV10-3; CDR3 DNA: TGTGCCATCAGTGAAAGGGAGGTAATGAACACTGAAGCTTTCTTT; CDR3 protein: CAISEREVMNTEAFF
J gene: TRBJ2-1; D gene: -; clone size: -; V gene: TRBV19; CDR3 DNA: TGTGCCAGTAAGCTCCCGGGACAAAATTACAATGAGCAGTTCTTC; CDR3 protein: CASKLPGQNYNEQFF
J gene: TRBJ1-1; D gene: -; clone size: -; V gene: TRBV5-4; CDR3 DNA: TGTGCCAGCAGCGCCGCGGGGAACACTGAAGCTTTCTTT; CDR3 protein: CASSAAGNTEAFF
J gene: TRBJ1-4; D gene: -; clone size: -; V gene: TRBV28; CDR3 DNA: TGTGCCAGCACAGCCGAAGCTGGACAGCTTATAACTAATGAAAAACTGTTTTTT; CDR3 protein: CASTAEAGQLITNEKLFF
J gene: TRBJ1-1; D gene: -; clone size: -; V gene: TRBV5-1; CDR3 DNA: TGCGCCAGCAACCAGGTCCCACAGGGCGAATCGAACACTGAAGCTTTCTTT; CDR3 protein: CASNQVPQGESNTEAFF
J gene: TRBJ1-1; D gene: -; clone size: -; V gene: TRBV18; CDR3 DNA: TGTGCCAGCTCACCGAGGACACCTCAGAACACTGAAGCTTTCTTT; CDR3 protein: CASSPRTPQNTEAFF
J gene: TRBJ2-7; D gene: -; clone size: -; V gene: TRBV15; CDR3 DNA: TGTGCCACCAGCAGAGAGGCGGGGGCGAACTACGAGCAGTACTTC; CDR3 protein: CATSREAGANYEQYF
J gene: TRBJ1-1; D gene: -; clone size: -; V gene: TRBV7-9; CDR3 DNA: TGTGCCAGCAGCTTAGAGGGTCCGCGTGAAGCTTTCTTT; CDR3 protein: CASSLEGPREAFF
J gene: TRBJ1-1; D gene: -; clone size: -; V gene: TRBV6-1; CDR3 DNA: TGTGCCAGCAGTGAATTTGGGGGGAAGAACACTGAAGCTTTCTTT; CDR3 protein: CASSEFGGKNTEAFF
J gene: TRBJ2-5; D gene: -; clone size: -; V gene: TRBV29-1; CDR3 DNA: TGCAGCGTTCTGGTCGGGGGAAATCAAGAGACCCAGTACTTC; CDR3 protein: CSVLVGGNQETQYF
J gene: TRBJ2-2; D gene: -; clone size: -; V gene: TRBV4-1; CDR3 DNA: TGCGCCAGCAGCCATCTCTCCCCGACCGGGGAGCTGTTTTTT; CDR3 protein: CASSHLSPTGELFF
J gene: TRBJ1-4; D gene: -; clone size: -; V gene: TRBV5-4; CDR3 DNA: TGTGCCAGCAGCGTTGGGTCTCGTGGGGGTGAAAAACTGTTTTTT; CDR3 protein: CASSVGSRGGEKLFF
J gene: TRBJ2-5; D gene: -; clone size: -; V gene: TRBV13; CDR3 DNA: TGTGCCAGCAGCTTAGGCCTAGGGTCCGGGGTAGAGACCCAGTACTTC; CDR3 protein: CASSLGLGSGVETQYF
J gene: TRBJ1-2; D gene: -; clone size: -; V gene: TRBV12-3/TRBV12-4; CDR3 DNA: TGTGCCAGCAGTTATACAGGTTCTGGCTACACCTTC; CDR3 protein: CASSYTGSGYTF